A single T cell receptor beta chain is shown here with its context. The target antigen is unknown. Sequenced by immunoSEQ multiplex PCR; TCRdb stores in-frame clones only, minus some. The sample contains about 50,000 clones, approximately 90% of which appear only once. Time point specified: recipient sample about 28 days before transplant, after cytoreduction. These data belong to a study of T cell clonotyping in hematopoietic cell transplantation. Study as a whole: Cytoreduction preceded collection of pretransplant recipient samples. General study points: No sorting was done, leaving CD4 and CD8 contributions mixed. Few recipient clonotypes overlapped donors; over 95% were de novo at given depth. Higher Inverse Simpson Index values in graft donor and pretransplant recipient predicted broader posttransplant TCR diversity.

CDR1 is MNHEY and CDR2 is SVGAGI in the germline V gene. J gave up 6 bases and V 6 bases, and 9 bases lay outside the gene matches. This CDR3 has 15 amino acids. The sequence came from a man aged 55 to 70 with biphenotypic leukemia. Some clones in this sample may be carry-over from other donors' samples. V usage is TRBV6-5 and J usage is TRBJ2-7; 12 nucleotides line up with TRBD2. The sample was peripheral blood mononuclear cells, taken before stem cell transplant. The CDR3 is CASSRGLAGSLEQYF. The DNA for the CDR3 is TGTGCCAGCAGCCGCGGACTAGCGGGATCTCTCGAGCAGTACTTC.